The subject of this entry is one T cell receptor (beta chain). Its antigen is not known. This entry belongs to a study of post-analysis software for immune sequencing data. Study at large: Patients with relapsing-remitting, secondary progressive and progressive-relapsing multiple sclerosis courses were all represented.

Every TCR beta cDNA library bore unique molecular identifiers. TCRdb redid the calling of the PCR reads with MiXCR, one entry per CDR3 protein. This table holds about 800,000 distinct CDR3 sequences, roughly 27% found once. V gave up 5 bases and J gave up 2 bases; unmatched junction bases: 11. Germline-derived CDR1 and CDR2 are SGHAT and FQNNGV. This CDR3 is built from 16 residues. Study results and limitations: Multiple sclerosis patients had significantly lower normalized Chao1 diversity than controls. Included in a set of roughly five TRBV segments more frequent in patients than controls were TRBV5-6, TRBV5-1 and TRBV20-1.

The specimen was blood. The chain has TRBV11-2 and TRBJ1-2, with 7 bases aligning to TRBD1. The receptor was derived from a girl aged 5-17 years with multiple sclerosis. The CDR3 is CASSAQGVYQNYGYTF. The CDR3 nucleotides are TGTGCCAGCAGCGCGCAGGGGGTGTATCAGAACTATGGCTACACCTTC.